This entry lists 31 T cell receptor beta chains sequenced from one sample in a study of cytomegalovirus exposure and HLA in healthy donors. Amplification used 60 Vbeta primers and 13 Jbeta primers. Generated by immunoSEQ multiplex PCR, the TCRdb table keeps only in-frame clones and is missing some. The sample contains over 150,000 clones, over 70% of which appear only once. The specimen sequenced was PBMCs. The origin of the receptors is a young man in good health and CMV-seropositive.

J is TRBJ2-3 and V is TRBV5-3; D is perhaps TRBD1 (6 bases). TRBV5-3 is placed among ORFs of uncertain function. The V end lost 1 base, the J end lost 2 bases, and 11 bases lay between the germline ends. The CDR3 length is 15 residues. The CDR3 is CARSLSQGHTDTQYF. The CDR3 nucleotides read TGTGCCAGAAGCTTGAGTCAGGGACACACAGATACGCAGTATTTT.

This chain connects TRBV13 to TRBJ1-4; 8 positions agree with TRBD1. This CDR3 is built from 17 residues. V dropped 5 bases and J dropped 7; count of bases not matched to a gene: 15. Germline-derived CDR1 and CDR2 are PRHDT and FYEKMQ (reference sequence). DNA of the CDR3: TGTGCCAGCAGCCCAGGACCTCGGGGGACAGGAGGTGAAAAACTGTTTTTT. Protein product: CASSPGPRGTGGEKLFF.

The chain is built from TRBV2 and TRBJ2-7, with D maybe TRBD2 (6 bases). This CDR3 is built from 13 residues. Trimming removed 8 bases from V and 7 bases from J, with 18 bases in between. CDR1 SNHLY and CDR2 FYNNEI come from the germline V gene. CDR3: CASPGEAGREQYF. The CDR3 nucleotides read TGTGCCAGCCCGGGGGAGGCGGGGAGGGAGCAGTACTTC.

In DNA form, the CDR3 reads TGTGCCAGTACCCTACTATCCAGCACCGGGGAGCTGTTTTTT. Translated: CASTLLSSTGELFF. The chain combines TRBV19 with TRBJ2-2; no clear D. The V end was cut by 7 bases, the J end by 4 bases, with 13 bases between. The CDR3 sequence is 14 residues long. Germline V lookup: CDR1 LNHDA, CDR2 SQIVND (reference sequence).

The chain is built from TRBV19 and TRBJ2-5; 7 nucleotides align to TRBD1. The CDR3 has 14 residues. Germline CDR1 is LNHDA and CDR2 is SQIVND (reference sequence). V lost 6 bases to trimming and J lost 2 bases; unmatched junction nucleotides: 6. The CDR3, as DNA: TGTGCCAGTAGCTGGGACAGATCACAAGAGACCCAGTACTTC. This encodes CASSWDRSQETQYF.

V usage is TRBV10-3 and J usage is TRBJ2-2; D possibly corresponds to TRBD1 (6 bases). The CDR3 covers 15 residues. The V end lost 10 bases, the J end lost 3 bases, and 18 bases lay between the germline ends. Per the germline V gene, CDR1 is ENHRY and CDR2 is SYGVKD. CDR3 DNA sequence: TGTGCCACCTTACTCAACCGACAGGACACCGGGGAGCTGTTTTTT. As protein: CATLLNRQDTGELFF.

The chain has TRBV7-2 and TRBJ2-5; D remains unclear. V was pared by 5 bases and J by 3 bases, with 13 bases between. The CDR3 totals 14 residues. Germline CDR1 reads SGHTA; CDR2 reads FQGNSA. CDR3 in DNA: TGTGCCAGCAGCCCCAGTAACACCAAAGAGACCCAGTACTTC. This translates into CASSPSNTKETQYF. Using reference TRBV7-2 and TRBJ2-5 for the parts outside the CDR3, the full variable domain is GAGVSQSPSNKVTEKGKDVELRCDPISGHTALYWYRQSLGQGLEFLIYFQGNSAPDKSGLPSDRFSAERTGGSVSTLTIQRTQQEDSAVYLCASSPSNTKETQYFGPGTRLLVL.

This clone was detected once. V and J are TRBV2 and TRBJ2-5; D may be TRBD1 (6 bases). This CDR3 has 13 amino acids. Germline CDR1 is SNHLY and CDR2 is FYNNEI. V gave up 4 bases and J gave up 3 bases, with 9 bases separating them. Written as DNA, the CDR3 is TGTGCCAGCAGTGGAAACAGGGAAGAGACCCAGTACTTC. Translating it yields CASSGNREETQYF. Filled out from reference TRBV2 and TRBJ2-5, the complete variable domain reads EPEVTQTPSHQVTQMGQEVILRCVPISNHLYFYWYRQILGQKVEFLVSFYNNEISEKSEIFDDQFSVERPDGSNFTLKIRSTKLEDSAMYFCASSGNREETQYFGPGTRLLVL.

V usage is TRBV9 and J usage is TRBJ2-1; 10 bases agree with TRBD1. After removal of 2 bases from V and 4 bases from J, the junction contained 3 bases not matched to a gene. The germline gives CDR1 SGDLS, CDR2 YYNGEE. This CDR3 comprises 15 residues. The CDR3 loop is CASSVGQGRYNEQFF. In DNA form, the CDR3 reads TGTGCCAGCAGCGTGGGACAGGGGCGGTACAATGAGCAGTTCTTC.

The V and J genes are TRBV7-6 and TRBJ2-3, with TRBD1 identical over 9 bases. The V segment lost 1 base and the J segment 0 bases; nucleotides outside the gene matches: 8. CDR1 SGHVS and CDR2 FNYEAQ come from the germline V gene. The CDR3 totals 18 residues. CDR3 amino acids: CASSLGTGTGRSTDTQYF. For the CDR3, the DNA is TGTGCCAGCAGCTTAGGGACCGGGACAGGGCGAAGCACAGATACGCAGTATTTT.

The chain uses TRBV5-1 and TRBJ2-4; the match to TRBD2 covers 11 bases. With V trimmed by 0 bases and J by 9 bases, 8 bases remained unmatched. The CDR3 has 16 residues. CDR1 is SGHRS, CDR2 YFSETQ, per germline. CDR3 residues: CASSLGGTSGRGIQYF. Here the CDR3 DNA reads TGCGCCAGCAGCTTGGGTGGGACTAGCGGCCGGGGCATTCAGTACTTC.

A single count supports this clone. CDR3 loop: CATRTGANYEAFF. CDR3 DNA sequence: TGTGCCACCAGGACAGGGGCGAATTATGAAGCTTTCTTT. The chain employs TRBV11-1 and TRBJ1-1; 9 bases line up with TRBD1. With 10 bases clipped from V and 7 bases from J, the junction kept 10 bases outside the gene matches. CDR1 is SGHAT, CDR2 FQDESV, per germline (reference sequence). The CDR3 is 13 residues long.

The chain couples TRBV27 to TRBJ1-5, with 9 bases identical to TRBD1. Germline V gives CDR1 MNHEY, CDR2 SMNVEV (reference sequence). CDR3 length: 16 residues. V lost 0 bases, J lost 3 bases, and 3 bases stayed unmatched. This chain's CDR3 is CASSLSGTGINQPQHF. The DNA for the CDR3 is TGTGCCAGCAGTTTATCAGGGACAGGGATCAATCAGCCCCAGCATTTT.

The chain joins TRBV5-1 to TRBJ1-4, with D possibly TRBD1 on 6 matching bases. Germline V gene lookup returns CDR1 SGHRS and CDR2 YFSETQ. The CDR3 is 15 amino acids. Trimming took 4 bases from V and 2 from J, leaving 12 bases between them. CDR3 loop: CASSKVQGTNEKLFF. The CDR3 DNA sequence: TGCGCCAGCAGCAAAGTACAGGGCACTAATGAAAAACTGTTTTTT.

The chain is built from TRBV15 and TRBJ1-5; D is unclear. The CDR3 loop spans 13 amino acids. Germline CDR1 reads LNHNV; CDR2 reads YYDKDF (reference sequence). V lost 1 base and J lost 4, with 5 bases in between. The CDR3 loop is CATSRAGNQPQHF. In DNA, the CDR3 is TGTGCCACCAGCAGAGCCGGGAATCAGCCCCAGCATTTT.

This clone was counted once. The chain combines TRBV29-1 with TRBJ2-7, with 9 bases that match TRBD2. This CDR3 has 12 amino acids. In germline, CDR1 is SQVTM, CDR2 ANQGSEA. V shed 7 bases and J 6 bases; nucleotides not matched to a gene: 7. CDR3 residues: CSARLAATEQYF. In DNA, the CDR3 is TGCAGCGCCCGACTAGCGGCTACCGAGCAGTACTTC.

This rearrangement joins TRBV2 to TRBJ2-5, with 13 bases matching TRBD2. Germline V gene lookup returns CDR1 SNHLY and CDR2 FYNNEI. With V trimmed by 6 bases and J by 4 bases, 14 bases remained unmatched. The CDR3 totals 18 residues. CDR3 in DNA: TGTGCCAGCAGCCGGAGGACTAGCGGGAGATTCGTCCCAGAGACCCAGTACTTC. Translated, it gives CASSRRTSGRFVPETQYF.

The J gene is TRBJ1-3, the V gene TRBV7-2; D not resolved. This CDR3 comprises 14 residues. V was clipped by 5 bases and J by 0 bases, with 8 bases between them. CDR1 is SGHTA, CDR2 FQGNSA, per germline. As DNA, the CDR3 is TGTGCCAGCAGCCCAGTGGTCTCTGGAAACACCATATATTTT. Translated: CASSPVVSGNTIYF.

This chain uses TRBV5-4 with TRBJ1-2; possibly TRBD1 for D (5 bases). Trimming shortened V by 4 bases and J by 8 bases, and 21 bases separated the two germline ends. There are 15 residues in the CDR3. Germline V gene lookup returns CDR1 SGHNT and CDR2 YYREEE (reference sequence). CDR3 residues: CASSQTQAQEGGYTF. For the CDR3, the DNA is TGTGCCAGCAGCCAAACACAGGCTCAGGAAGGCGGCTACACCTTC.

The rearrangement joins TRBV27 to TRBJ2-5, with D perhaps TRBD2 (5 bases). The germline gives CDR1 MNHEY, CDR2 SMNVEV (reference sequence). This CDR3 is 13 amino acids long. Trimming cost V 5 bases and J 2 bases, with 9 bases left between them. The CDR3 is CASSRGSQETQYF. Here the CDR3 DNA reads TGTGCCAGCAGTCGGGGTTCACAAGAGACCCAGTACTTC.

The chain employs TRBV9 and TRBJ2-2; D not certain. There are 15 residues in the CDR3. Germline values: CDR1 SGDLS, CDR2 YYNGEE. V was cut by 0 bases and J by 6 bases, with 12 bases left in between. CDR3 protein: CASSVEPRGAGELFF. CDR3 coding DNA: TGTGCCAGCAGCGTAGAGCCCAGAGGCGCCGGGGAGCTGTTTTTT.

This sequence joins TRBV30 and TRBJ1-4; no reliable D call. V shed 0 bases and J shed 7 bases, with 12 bases lying between them. The V gene's germline CDR1 is GTSNPN and CDR2 SVGIG (reference sequence). This CDR3 contains 14 residues. The CDR3 here is CAWSVMGRGEKLFF. The CDR3 bases are TGTGCCTGGAGTGTCATGGGCCGGGGTGAAAAACTGTTTTTT.

The chain combines TRBV27 with TRBJ2-2, with 10 bases fitting TRBD2. J was trimmed by 2 bases and V by 5 bases; bases with no gene match: 8. Germline V CDR1 and CDR2: MNHEY, SMNVEV (reference sequence). This CDR3 spans 17 amino acids. This chain's CDR3 is CASSLLAGGRNTGELFF. DNA for the CDR3: TGTGCCAGCAGTCTATTAGCGGGAGGAAGAAACACCGGGGAGCTGTTTTTT.

This clone was seen more than once but under ten times. V and J are TRBV11-2 and TRBJ2-7; 7 positions agree with TRBD2. J was trimmed by 1 base and V by 5 bases; bases with no gene match: 11. Germline loops: CDR1 SGHAT, CDR2 FQNNGV. CDR3 size: 16 residues. CDR3 nucleotide sequence: TGTGCCAGCAGCCTCTCAGTCGGGACTACTTCCTACGAGCAGTACTTC. Protein sequence: CASSLSVGTTSYEQYF. Variable domain in full (rest from reference TRBV11-2 and TRBJ2-7): EAGVAQSPRYKIIEKRQSVAFWCNPISGHATLYWYQQILGQGPKLLIQFQNNGVVDDSQLPKDRFSAERLKGVDSTLKIQPAKLEDSAVYLCASSLSVGTTSYEQYFGPGTRLTVT.

This clone has only one observation. This chain joins TRBV5-4 and TRBJ1-2; 9 bases are a match to TRBD1. Losses at the gene ends were 4 bases for V and 0 bases for J; bases not matched to a gene: 7. This CDR3 is built from 16 residues. The germline V gene encodes CDR1 SGHNT and CDR2 YYREEE (reference sequence). The CDR3 sequence is CASSPGTGRANYGYTF. The CDR3, as DNA: TGTGCCAGCAGCCCCGGGACAGGGCGAGCTAACTATGGCTACACCTTC.

A single count supports this clone. The chain uses TRBV6-1 and TRBJ2-4; TRBD1 aligns across 9 bases. Trimming removed 5 bases from V and 8 bases from J; junction bases left unmatched: 7. CDR3 length: 14 residues. The germline V gene encodes CDR1 MNHNS and CDR2 SASEGT. In DNA, the CDR3 is TGTGCCAGCAGTTCAGGGACAGGGCGGGACATTCAGTACTTC. This translates into CASSSGTGRDIQYF.

This clone was detected once. CDR3 in amino acids: CASPRDRRVRNVHTDTQYF. The CDR3 DNA reads TGTGCCAGCCCTCGCGACAGAAGGGTAAGAAACGTACACACAGATACGCAGTATTTT. This chain connects TRBV28 to TRBJ2-3, with D possibly TRBD1 on 5 matching bases. V gave up 8 bases and J gave up 2 bases, with 29 bases separating them. The germline V gene has CDR1 MDHEN and CDR2 SYDVKM. This CDR3 comprises 19 residues.

V gene TRBV5-6 combines with J gene TRBJ1-3, with 7 nucleotides matching TRBD1. This CDR3 is 16 amino acids long. The ends lost 4 bases at V and 2 bases at J; junction bases unmatched: 9. Germline V gene sequence: CDR1 SGHDT, CDR2 YYEEEE. CDR3: CASSENRGIPGNTIYF. CDR3 in DNA: TGTGCCAGCAGCGAAAACAGGGGCATACCTGGAAACACCATATATTTT.

The genes are TRBV5-5 and TRBJ2-7; a possible D gene is TRBD1 (6 bases). Germline CDR1 and CDR2: SGHKS and YYEKEE (reference sequence). The V and J ends lost 0 bases and 4 bases respectively, with 11 bases between them. The CDR3 totals 14 residues. The CDR3 loop is CASSLVQGLYEQYF. The DNA for the CDR3 is TGTGCCAGCAGCTTGGTACAGGGTTTATACGAGCAGTACTTC.

The V gene is TRBV7-3, the J gene TRBJ1-2; 7 bases fit TRBD1. Germline loops: CDR1 SGHTA, CDR2 FQGTGA. The CDR3 extends over 13 amino acids. After removal of 5 bases from V and 8 bases from J, the junction contained 8 bases not matched to a gene. The DNA of the CDR3 is TGTGCCAGCAGCCCACAGGGGTTGGAAGGCTACACCTTC. Its translation: CASSPQGLEGYTF.

This clone was seen a few times. V is TRBV10-3 and J is TRBJ1-1; D perhaps matches TRBD1 (6 bases). The V and J ends lost 0 bases and 0 bases respectively, with 8 bases between them. There are 15 residues in the CDR3. Germline lookup yields CDR1 ENHRY and CDR2 SYGVKD. The CDR3 DNA follows: TGTGCCATCAGTGAGTCGAGGACAGTGAACACTGAAGCTTTCTTT. Translating it yields CAISESRTVNTEAFF.